This T cell receptor beta chain is drawn from a study of CD8 T cells in Susac syndrome. This clonotype was detected only once. Trimming took 3 bases from V and 5 from J; bases not matched to a gene: 6. Per the germline V gene, CDR1 is SGHTA and CDR2 is FQGTGA. This CDR3 has 14 residues. The RNA input was roughly 0.45 to 1 ug, and it was reverse transcribed with random hexamers. TCRdb processed the immunoSEQ multiplex PCR reads anew with MiXCR; each CDR3 protein has one entry. The profile shows 200,000 to 250,000 distinct CDR3 sequences, about 93% of them singletons. Material for sequencing was CD4+ T cells from PBMCs. The receptor comes from a human donor with multiple sclerosis. The chain carries TRBV7-3 and TRBJ2-5, with TRBD1 identical over 7 bases. The CDR3 region has the DNA TGTGCCAGCAGCTTCTTACAGGGGCTGGAGACCCAGTACTTC. Protein product: CASSFLQGLETQYF.